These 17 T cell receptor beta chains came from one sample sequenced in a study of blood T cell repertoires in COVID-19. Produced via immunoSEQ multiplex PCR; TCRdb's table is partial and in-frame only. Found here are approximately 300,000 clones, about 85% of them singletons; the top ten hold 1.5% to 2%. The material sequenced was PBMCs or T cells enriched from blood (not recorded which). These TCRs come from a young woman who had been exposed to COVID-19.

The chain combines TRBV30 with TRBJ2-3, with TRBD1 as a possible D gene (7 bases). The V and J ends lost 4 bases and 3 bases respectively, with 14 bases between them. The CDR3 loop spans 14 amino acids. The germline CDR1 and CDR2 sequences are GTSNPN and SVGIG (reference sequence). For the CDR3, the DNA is TGTGCCTGGACCCCAGGGGGGAGGACAGATACGCAGTATTTT. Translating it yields CAWTPGGRTDTQYF.

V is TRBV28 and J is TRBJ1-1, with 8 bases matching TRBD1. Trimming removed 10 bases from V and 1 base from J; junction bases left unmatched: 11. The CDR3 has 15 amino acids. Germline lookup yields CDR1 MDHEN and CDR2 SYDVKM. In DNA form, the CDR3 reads TGTGCCACAAAACCCAGGGGGCCTACGAACACTGAAGCTTTCTTT. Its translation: CATKPRGPTNTEAFF.

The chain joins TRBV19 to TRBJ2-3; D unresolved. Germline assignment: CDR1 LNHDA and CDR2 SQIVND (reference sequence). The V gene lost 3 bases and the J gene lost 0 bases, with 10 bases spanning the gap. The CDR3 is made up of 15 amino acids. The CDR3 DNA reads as TGTGCCAGTAGTATCTCTGGGCTAAGCACAGATACGCAGTATTTT. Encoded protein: CASSISGLSTDTQYF.

The DNA of the CDR3 is TGTGCCATCAGTGCGGGACAGGGGGCCGGGGAGCTGTTTTTT. Translating gives CAISAGQGAGELFF. The rearrangement uses TRBV10-3 and TRBJ2-2; 11 bases fit TRBD1. Per germline, CDR1 ENHRY and CDR2 SYGVKD. The ends lost 4 bases at V and 6 bases at J; junction bases unmatched: 1. The CDR3 runs 14 residues.

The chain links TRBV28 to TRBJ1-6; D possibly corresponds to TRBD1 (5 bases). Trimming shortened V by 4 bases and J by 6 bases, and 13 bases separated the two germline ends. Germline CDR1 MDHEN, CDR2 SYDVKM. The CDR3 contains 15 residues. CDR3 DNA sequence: TGTGCCAGCAGTTCGAGTAGGGGTATTAATTCACCCCTCCACTTT. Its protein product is CASSSSRGINSPLHF.

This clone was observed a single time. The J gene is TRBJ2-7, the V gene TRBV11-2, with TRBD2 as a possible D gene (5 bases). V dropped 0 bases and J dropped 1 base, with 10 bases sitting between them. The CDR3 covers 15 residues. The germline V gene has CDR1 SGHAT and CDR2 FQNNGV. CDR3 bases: TGTGCCAGCAGCTTAGATCAAGGCGGGTCCTACGAGCAGTACTTC. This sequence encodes CASSLDQGGSYEQYF.

The CDR3: CASRPDSVSGNTIYF. The CDR3 DNA reads as TGTGCCAGCAGACCGGACAGCGTATCTGGAAACACCATATATTTT. V gene TRBV5-4 combines with J gene TRBJ1-3; D might be TRBD1 (6 bases). In germline, CDR1 is SGHNT, CDR2 YYREEE (reference sequence). This CDR3 spans 15 amino acids. Between the trimmed V and J ends, which lost 5 bases and 1 base, there was a span of 13 bases.

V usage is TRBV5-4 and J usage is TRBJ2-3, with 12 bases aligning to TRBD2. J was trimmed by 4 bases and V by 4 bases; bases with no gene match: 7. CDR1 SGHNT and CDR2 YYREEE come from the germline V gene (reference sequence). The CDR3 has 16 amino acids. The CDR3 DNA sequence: TGTGCCAGCAGCCTACCTAGCGGGGGGGCCGCAGATACGCAGTATTTT. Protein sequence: CASSLPSGGAADTQYF.

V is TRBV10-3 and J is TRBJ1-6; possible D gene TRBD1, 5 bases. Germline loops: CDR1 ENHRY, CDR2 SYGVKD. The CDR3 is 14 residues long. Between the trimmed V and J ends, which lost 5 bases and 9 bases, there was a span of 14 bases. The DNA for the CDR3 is TGTGCCATCAGTCCTCAGGGTGCCGGTTCACCCCTCCACTTT. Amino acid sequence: CAISPQGAGSPLHF.

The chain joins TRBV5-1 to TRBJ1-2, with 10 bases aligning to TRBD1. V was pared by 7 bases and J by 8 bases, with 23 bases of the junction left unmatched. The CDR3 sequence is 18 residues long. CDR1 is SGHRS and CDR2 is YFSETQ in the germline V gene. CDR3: CASPPGGRPGTGACGYTF. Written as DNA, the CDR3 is TGCGCCAGCCCTCCGGGGGGGCGCCCCGGGACAGGGGCATGCGGCTACACCTTC.

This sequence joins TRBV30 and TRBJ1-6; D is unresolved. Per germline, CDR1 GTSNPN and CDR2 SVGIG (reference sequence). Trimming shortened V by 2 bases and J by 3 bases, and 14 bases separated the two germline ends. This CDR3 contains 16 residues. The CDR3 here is CAWSKEGSFYNSPLHF. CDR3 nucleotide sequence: TGTGCCTGGAGTAAAGAGGGCAGCTTCTATAATTCACCCCTCCACTTT. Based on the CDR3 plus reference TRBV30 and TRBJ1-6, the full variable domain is SQTIHQWPATLVQPVGSPLSLECTVEGTSNPNLYWYRQAAGRGLQLLFYSVGIGQISSEVPQNLSASRPQDRQFILSSKKLLLSDSGFYLCAWSKEGSFYNSPLHFGNGTRLTVT.

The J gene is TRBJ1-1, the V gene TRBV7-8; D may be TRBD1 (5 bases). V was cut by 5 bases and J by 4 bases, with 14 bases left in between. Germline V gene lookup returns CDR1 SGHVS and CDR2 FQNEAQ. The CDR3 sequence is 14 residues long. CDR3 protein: CASSLQGAVTEAFF. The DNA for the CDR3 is TGTGCCAGCAGCCTACAAGGGGCTGTCACTGAAGCTTTCTTT.

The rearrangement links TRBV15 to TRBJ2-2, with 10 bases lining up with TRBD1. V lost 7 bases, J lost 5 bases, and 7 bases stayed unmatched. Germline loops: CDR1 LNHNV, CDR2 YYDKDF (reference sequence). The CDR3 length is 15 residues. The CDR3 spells CATKRDRGLTGELFF. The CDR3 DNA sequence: TGTGCCACCAAACGGGACAGGGGACTAACCGGGGAGCTGTTTTTT.

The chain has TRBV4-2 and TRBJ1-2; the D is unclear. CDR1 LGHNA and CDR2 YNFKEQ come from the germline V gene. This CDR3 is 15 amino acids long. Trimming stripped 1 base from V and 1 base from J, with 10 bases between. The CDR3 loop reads CASSQARGLNYGYTF. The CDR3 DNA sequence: TGTGCCAGCAGCCAAGCCAGAGGACTTAACTATGGCTACACCTTC.

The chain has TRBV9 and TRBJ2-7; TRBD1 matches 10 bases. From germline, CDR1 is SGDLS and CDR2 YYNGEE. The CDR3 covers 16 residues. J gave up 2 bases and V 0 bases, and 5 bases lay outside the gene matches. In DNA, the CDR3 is TGTGCCAGCAGCGTAGGCGGGACAGGGGCTGCCTACGAGCAGTACTTC. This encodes CASSVGGTGAAYEQYF.

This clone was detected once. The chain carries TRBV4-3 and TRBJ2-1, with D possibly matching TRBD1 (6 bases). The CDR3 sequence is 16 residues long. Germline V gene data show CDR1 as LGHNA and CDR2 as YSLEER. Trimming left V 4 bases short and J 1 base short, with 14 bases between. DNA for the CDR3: TGCGCCAGCAGCCGCTGGGGGCTAAAGTCCTACAATGAGCAGTTCTTC. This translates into CASSRWGLKSYNEQFF.

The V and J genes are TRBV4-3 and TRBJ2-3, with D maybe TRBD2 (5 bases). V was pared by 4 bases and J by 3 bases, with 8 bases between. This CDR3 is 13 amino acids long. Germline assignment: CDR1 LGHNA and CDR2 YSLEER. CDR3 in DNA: TGCGCCAGCAGCCGGGGAGATACAGATACGCAGTATTTT. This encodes CASSRGDTDTQYF.